Listed below are T cell receptor beta chains from one sample, sequenced in a study of cytomegalovirus exposure and HLA in healthy donors. Assay used: immunoSEQ multiplex PCR; TCRdb lists only in-frame clones, some missing. The sample holds tens of thousands of clones; 68% are singletons and the top ten take around 1.9%. The sample consisted of PBMCs. The receptors here all came from a woman in her twenties or thirties in good health and CMV-seronegative. Each CDR3 is given with its conserved first and last residue. The order of the fields is J gene, V gene, clone size, D gene, CDR3 DNA, CDR3 protein. A D gene is named only where the DNA matches it firmly. Size tells how often a clone was seen (once, few, many) or the class of an expanded clone, and some rows leave it out.

>TRBJ1-2|TRBV2|.|.
TGTGCCAGCAGTGACGGCAGGGGAAACTATGGCTACACCTTC
CASSDGRGNYGYTF
>TRBJ2-1|TRBV4-2|.|.
TGTGCCAGCAGCCCTCCGGAGGTTAACAATGAGCAGTTCTTC
CASSPPEVNNEQFF
>TRBJ2-5|TRBV19|few|TRBD2
TGTGCCAGTAGCAACGTCCGACTAGCGGGCGGAATTCCCCAGTACTTC
CASSNVRLAGGIPQYF
>TRBJ1-4|TRBV6-6|.|.
TGTGCCAGCAGCCCCACACAGCAGGCTAATGAAAAACTGTTTTTT
CASSPTQQANEKLFF
>TRBJ2-3|TRBV5-4|few|.
TGTGCCAGCACCTCAGGGCCCGAAGATACGCAGTATTTT
CASTSGPEDTQYF
>TRBJ2-7|TRBV18|.|.
TGTGCCAGCTCACCAGGGTCGGGGCAGTACTTC
CASSPGSGQYF
>TRBJ2-1|TRBV7-8|.|TRBD2
TGTGCCAGCAGCCCTCACTCCGGGACTAGCGGGGGATTTGAGCAGTTCTTC
CASSPHSGTSGGFEQFF
>TRBJ2-1|TRBV13|.|.
TGTGCCAGCAGAGACGGGAATTACAATGAGCAGTTCTTC
CASRDGNYNEQFF
>TRBJ1-6|TRBV5-6|.|.
TGTGCCAGCAGCCTAGGTCCTAATTCACCCCTCCACTTT
CASSLGPNSPLHF
>TRBJ2-1|TRBV19|.|.
TGTGCCAGTAGTAAAGAGCGTTACAATGAGCAGTTCTTC
CASSKERYNEQFF
>TRBJ1-1|TRBV27|.|.
TGTGCCAGCAGTGATGGATTGGACTCTGAAGCTTTCTTT
CASSDGLDSEAFF
>TRBJ2-7|TRBV4-1|.|.
TGTGCCAGCAGCCAAGATGTCACTACTCCGGGTCCCTACTTC
CASSQDVTTPGPYF
>TRBJ2-5|TRBV19|.|TRBD1
TGTGCCAGTAGTATAGCTGGGGGAGAGGGGGCTAATTTAGAGACCCAGTACTTC
CASSIAGGEGANLETQYF
>TRBJ1-2|TRBV5-8|.|TRBD1
TGTGCCAGCAGCTTTTCTTGGTTCGGGACAGGGGTAAATGGCTACACCTTC
CASSFSWFGTGVNGYTF
>TRBJ1-5|TRBV6-6|.|TRBD1
TGTGCCAGCGCCCGGGACAGGGGTGTCGAGCCCCAGCATTTT
CASARDRGVEPQHF
>TRBJ1-1|TRBV5-1|.|.
TGCGCCAGCAGCCCGTATAGAGTGAACACTGAAGCTTTCTTT
CASSPYRVNTEAFF
>TRBJ2-2|TRBV7-9|.|TRBD2
TGTGCCAGCAGCTTACGTCCCAGCGGGGGTGTTGGGGAGCTGTTTTTT
CASSLRPSGGVGELFF
>TRBJ1-1|TRBV9|.|.
TGTGCCAGCAGCGTAGTTCGGAACACTGAAGCTTTCTTT
CASSVVRNTEAFF
>TRBJ2-5|TRBV7-3|few|.
TGTGCCAGCAGCTTAGGCTCGGCAGGGGAGACCCAGTACTTC
CASSLGSAGETQYF
>TRBJ2-1|TRBV4-2|.|TRBD2
TGTGCCAGCAGCCAAGATCGACTAGCGGGGGGGCGGGGTGAGCAGTTCTTC
CASSQDRLAGGRGEQFF
>TRBJ1-1|TRBV10-3|.|TRBD1
TGTGCCAGCAGTCCGGACAGGGAGAAAACTTTCTTT
CASSPDREKTFF
>TRBJ1-2|TRBV4-2|.|.
TGTGCCAGCAGCCAATCGGCAGGGGAACTCTATGGCTACACCTTC
CASSQSAGELYGYTF
>TRBJ2-3|TRBV5-4|.|.
TGTGCCAGCAGCTTGTCGAGCCAAATAAGAGATACGCAGTATTTT
CASSLSSQIRDTQYF
>TRBJ2-3|TRBV9|.|.
TGTGCCAGCAGCGTAGGGGAGCTGGATACGCAGTATTTT
CASSVGELDTQYF
>TRBJ1-5|TRBV27|.|TRBD1
TGTGCCAGCAGACTCACAGGGGGAAATCAGCCCCAGCATTTT
CASRLTGGNQPQHF
>TRBJ2-5|TRBV6-5|.|.
TGTGCCAGCAGTGTGCCGGGGCAAGAGACCCAGTACTTC
CASSVPGQETQYF
>TRBJ1-6|TRBV19|.|.
TGTGCCAGTGGCCCGACAGGCCCGGGCGGTAATTCACCCCTCTACTTT
CASGPTGPGGNSPLYF
>TRBJ2-3|TRBV2|.|TRBD2
TGTGCCAGCAGTGATACAACGGGGGGGCAAGATACGCAGTATTTT
CASSDTTGGQDTQYF
>TRBJ2-1|TRBV5-4|.|.
TGTGCCAGCAGCTTGGAAGGGGGGGCCTACAATGAGCAGTTCTTC
CASSLEGGAYNEQFF
>TRBJ2-3|TRBV7-8|.|.
TGTGCCAGCAGCTTGTCCGGGATACTCACAGATACGCAGTATTTT
CASSLSGILTDTQYF
>TRBJ2-5|TRBV19|.|.
TGTGCCAGTAGCGCGGGGTATAGGAAAGAGACCCAGTACTTC
CASSAGYRKETQYF
>TRBJ2-1|TRBV29-1|.|.
TGCAGCCTGCTGAGGGGGGGGGCGGTTAGGGAGCAGTTCTTC
CSLLRGGAVREQFF
>TRBJ1-6|TRBV6-1|.|.
TGTGCCAGCAGTGAAGGAACGGGACCAGGGGTATCACCCCTCCACTTT
CASSEGTGPGVSPLHF
>TRBJ1-2|TRBV6-1|.|TRBD1
TGTGCCAGCAGTGAATTCGGGACAGGGGCCCCCTATGGCTACACCTTC
CASSEFGTGAPYGYTF
>TRBJ1-4|TRBV7-9|.|.
TGTGCCAGCAGCCCTCGGGGGGGCGATCTCGGGAGGGGTGAAAAACTGTTTTTT
CASSPRGGDLGRGEKLFF
>TRBJ2-1|TRBV6-1|.|.
TGTGCCAGCAGTTTGGACTGGTCAGGGGACAATGAGCAGTTCTTC
CASSLDWSGDNEQFF
>TRBJ1-2|TRBV30|.|.
TGTGCCTGGTCAGGGGCCAACTATGGCTACACCTTC
CAWSGANYGYTF
>TRBJ1-1|TRBV10-3|.|TRBD1
TGTGCCAGTTCGGACAGGCGGAACACTGAAGCTTTCTTT
CASSDRRNTEAFF
>TRBJ2-3|TRBV9|.|TRBD1
TGTGCCAGCAGCGTAGAGGGGGCTAGCACAGATACGCAGTATTTT
CASSVEGASTDTQYF
>TRBJ1-3|TRBV6-5|.|.
TGTGCCAGCAGTTACTCGTCGGGTCTGGGAAACACCATATATTTT
CASSYSSGLGNTIYF